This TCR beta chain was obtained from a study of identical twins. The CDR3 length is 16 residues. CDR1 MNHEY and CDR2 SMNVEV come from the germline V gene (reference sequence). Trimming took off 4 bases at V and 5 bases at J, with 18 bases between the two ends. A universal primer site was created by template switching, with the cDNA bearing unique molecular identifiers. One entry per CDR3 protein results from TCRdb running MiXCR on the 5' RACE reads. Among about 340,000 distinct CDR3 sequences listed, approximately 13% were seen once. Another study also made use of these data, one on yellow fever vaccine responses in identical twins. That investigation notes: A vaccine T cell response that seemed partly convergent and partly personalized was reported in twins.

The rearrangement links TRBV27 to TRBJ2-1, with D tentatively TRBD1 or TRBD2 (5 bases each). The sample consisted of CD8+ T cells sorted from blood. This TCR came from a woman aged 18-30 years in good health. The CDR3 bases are TGTGCCAGCAGTTCTACCGGGGCCCCGGTGCACAATGAGCAGTTCTTC. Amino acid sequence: CASSSTGAPVHNEQFF.